This T cell receptor beta chain comes out of a study of blood T cell repertoires in COVID-19. Across the whole study: T cells, B-cell-depleted T cells, or PBMCs provided the cDNA or gDNA that served as material.

Source study methods: Reference gene primer amplification yielded estimated nucleated cell counts. TCRdb's table, derived via immunoSEQ multiplex PCR, lists solely in-frame clones and lacks some. V and J calls and clone size are given by that table; D and trimming were obtained from the DNA. The sample includes about 190,000 clones, nearly 90% of them seen just once. The CDR3 consists of 16 residues. Trimming took off 2 bases at V and 1 base at J, with 10 bases between the two ends. Germline CDR1 is KGHDR and CDR2 is SFDVKD. V is TRBV24-1 and J is TRBJ2-2; tentatively, D is TRBD2 (6 bases). The TCR sequence derives from a woman between 40 and 55 years old who had recovered from COVID-19. The sequenced material came from peripheral blood. As DNA, the CDR3 is TGTGCCACCAGTGATTCGTATAGCGGGAACACCGGGGAGCTGTTTTTT. Its translation: CATSDSYSGNTGELFF.